This T cell receptor beta chain was documented in a study of T cells after posttransplantation cyclophosphamide. This clone has ten or more counts. What it binds is not known. Overall study results and limits: Later blood repertoires were often dominated by clones from the donor CD8+ memory compartment. Blood and skin or GI T cell repertoires showed limited TRB overlap.

V was cut by 7 bases and J by 4 bases, with 13 bases left in between. Per the germline V gene, CDR1 is MNHNS and CDR2 is SASEGT. The CDR3 sequence is 13 residues long. TCRdb keeps only in-frame clones here, not all; method: immunoSEQ multiplex PCR. The sample contains roughly 45,000 clones, none of them singletons. The origin of this receptor is a man aged 35-49 years in good health, CMV-negative, and a related stem cell transplant donor. Sequenced: PBMCs. This chain connects TRBV6-1 to TRBJ1-1; D uncertain. The DNA of the CDR3 is TGTGCCAGCAAAGTGGAACGAGGCACTGAAGCTTTCTTT. Amino acids: CASKVERGTEAFF.